This T cell receptor beta chain was sequenced for a study of OX40 agonist ivuxolimab in advanced cancers. Study context: Three patients, one with hepatocellular carcinoma and two with cutaneous melanoma, responded partially.

The protocol was immunoSEQ multiplex PCR, while the TCRdb copy is restricted to in-frame clones and leaves out a portion. Here the sample spans tens of thousands of clones, 82% being singletons. Points from the study as a whole: Partial responders at 0.1-3.0 mg/kg showed near-lowest clonal expansion.

This clone was counted a few times. The antigen remains unidentified. The study sampled blood at baseline, cycle 4 day 1, and cycle 7 day 1. Specimen: CD4+ or CD8+ T cells sorted from blood, collected in a trial of the OX40 agonist ivuxolimab. This TCR was sampled from an adult with an advanced solid tumor such as melanoma, head and neck, liver or kidney cancer.

CDR3 in amino acids: CASSVGGQYKEQYF. The CDR3 DNA is TGTGCCAGCAGCGTAGGCGGACAGTACAAAGAGCAGTACTTC. The gene calls are TRBV9 and TRBJ2-7; D may be TRBD1 (6 bases). Per the germline V gene, CDR1 is SGDLS and CDR2 is YYNGEE. This CDR3 is 14 amino acids long. V lost 0 bases and J lost 7, with 14 bases in between.